This TCR beta chain was sequenced for a study of cytotoxic CD8 clonotypes in ibrutinib-treated CLL. Across the whole study: Recorded responses included approximately 25 partial and 2 complete; following median around 68 months, approximately 15 stayed remitted and roughly twelve progressed.

The germline V gene has CDR1 SGHNT and CDR2 YYREEE (reference sequence). CDR3 size: 15 residues. J lost 0 bases, V lost 4 bases, and 5 bases had no gene match. A 1 in 200,000 to 1 in 1 million T cell depth was the sequencing target. Clones were sequenced by immunoSEQ multiplex PCR, and TCRdb holds only the in-frame ones, with some missing. The data hold roughly 36,000 clones, with roughly three quarters observed a single time. Findings and caveats of the study: Clonality measured at baseline exceeded age-matched healthy donors, tracking circulating CD8+ T-cell counts. Stable or contracted on treatment, public clonotypes were also uncommon.

Details on this clone: As yet, its antigen is unknown.

The chain couples TRBV5-4 to TRBJ2-3, with TRBD2 matching over 7 bases. The material sequenced was PBMCs, taken before ibrutinib treatment. This TCR was sampled from a human donor with chronic lymphocytic leukemia. In DNA, the CDR3 is TGTGCCAGCAGCCCGACTAGCACCAGCACAGATACGCAGTATTTT. Amino acids: CASSPTSTSTDTQYF.